This T cell receptor (beta chain) came from a study of T cell responses to AZD1222 COVID-19 vaccine. Study-wide points: Females outnumbered males among donors, who were mostly white British; clonal diversity was possibly underestimated. Spike-specific TCR breadth and depth grew following two AZD1222 doses. Seropositivity was recorded at baseline in only 6 or 7 AZD1222 recipients.

A word on this clone: The antigen remains undetermined.

Clones were read by immunoSEQ multiplex PCR, and TCRdb kept only the in-frame ones, dropping some. The repertoire holds 140,000 to 150,000 clones, with approximately 94% as singletons. The sample here was peripheral blood, taken on day 0 of AZD1222 vaccination. The TCR originated in an adult in good health.

The CDR3 region is CASSFGQGIIFTEAFF. CDR3 nucleotide sequence: TGCGCCAGCAGCTTCGGACAGGGCATTATTTTCACTGAAGCTTTCTTT. The chain carries TRBV5-1 and TRBJ1-1, with 8 bases identical to TRBD1. Unmatched junction bases numbered 10, after V lost 2 bases and J lost 4 bases. The V gene's germline CDR1 is SGHRS and CDR2 YFSETQ. The CDR3 runs 16 residues.